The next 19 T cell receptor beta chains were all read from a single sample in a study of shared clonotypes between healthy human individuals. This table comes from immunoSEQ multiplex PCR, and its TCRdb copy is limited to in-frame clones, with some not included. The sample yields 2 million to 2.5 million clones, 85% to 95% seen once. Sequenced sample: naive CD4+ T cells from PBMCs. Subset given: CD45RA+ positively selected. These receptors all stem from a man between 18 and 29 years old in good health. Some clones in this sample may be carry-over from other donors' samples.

The CDR3 DNA is TGTGCCAGCAGCGCATATAGCGGGAGTGCCGACAATGAGCAGTTCTTC. As protein: CASSAYSGSADNEQFF. V gene TRBV9 combines with J gene TRBJ2-1; 9 positions match TRBD2. V was clipped by 3 bases and J by 5 bases; unmatched bases: 9. The CDR3 length is 16 residues. Germline V lookup: CDR1 SGDLS, CDR2 YYNGEE.

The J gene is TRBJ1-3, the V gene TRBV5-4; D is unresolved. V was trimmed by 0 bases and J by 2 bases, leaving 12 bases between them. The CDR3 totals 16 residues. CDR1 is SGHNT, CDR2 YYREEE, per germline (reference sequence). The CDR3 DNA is TGTGCCAGCAGCTTGGCCGGGGTCCGGACTGGAAACACCATATATTTT. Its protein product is CASSLAGVRTGNTIYF.

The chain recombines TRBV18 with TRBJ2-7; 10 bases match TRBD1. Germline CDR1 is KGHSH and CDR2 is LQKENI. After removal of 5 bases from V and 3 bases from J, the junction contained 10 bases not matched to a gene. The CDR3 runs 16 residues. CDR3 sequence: CASSSATGTGVYEQYF. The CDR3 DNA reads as TGTGCCAGCTCATCAGCGACCGGGACAGGGGTCTACGAGCAGTACTTC.

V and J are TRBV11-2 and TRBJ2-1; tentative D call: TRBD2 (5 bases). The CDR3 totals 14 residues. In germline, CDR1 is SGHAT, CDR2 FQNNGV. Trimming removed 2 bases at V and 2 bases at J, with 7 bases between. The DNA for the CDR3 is TGTGCCAGCAGCTTAAAGCGGACCTACAATGAGCAGTTCTTC. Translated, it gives CASSLKRTYNEQFF.

CDR3 coding DNA: TGTGCCAGCAGCTTAGCAGTTCTAGCGGGGTACAATGAGCAGTTCTTC. Protein product: CASSLAVLAGYNEQFF. The gene calls are TRBV11-1 and TRBJ2-1, with 9 bases that match TRBD2. The CDR3 length is 16 residues. Germline lookup yields CDR1 SGHAT and CDR2 FQDESV (reference sequence). With V trimmed by 0 bases and J by 4 bases, 4 bases remained unmatched.

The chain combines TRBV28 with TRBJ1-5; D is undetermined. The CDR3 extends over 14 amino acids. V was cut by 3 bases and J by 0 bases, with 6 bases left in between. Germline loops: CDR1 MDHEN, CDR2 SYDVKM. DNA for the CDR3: TGTGCCAGCAGTTTCCCATATAGCAATCAGCCCCAGCATTTT. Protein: CASSFPYSNQPQHF. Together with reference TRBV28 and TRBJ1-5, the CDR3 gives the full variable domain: DVKVTQSSRYLVKRTGEKVFLECVQDMDHENMFWYRQDPGLGLRLIYFSYDVKMKEKGDIPEGYSVSREKKERFSLILESASTNQTSMYLCASSFPYSNQPQHFGDGTRLSIL.

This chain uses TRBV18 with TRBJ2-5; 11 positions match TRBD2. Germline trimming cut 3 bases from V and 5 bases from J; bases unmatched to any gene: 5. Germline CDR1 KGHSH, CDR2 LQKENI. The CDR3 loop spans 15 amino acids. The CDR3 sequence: CASSPSGRALETQYF. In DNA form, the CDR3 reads TGTGCCAGCTCACCTAGCGGGAGGGCCTTGGAGACCCAGTACTTC.

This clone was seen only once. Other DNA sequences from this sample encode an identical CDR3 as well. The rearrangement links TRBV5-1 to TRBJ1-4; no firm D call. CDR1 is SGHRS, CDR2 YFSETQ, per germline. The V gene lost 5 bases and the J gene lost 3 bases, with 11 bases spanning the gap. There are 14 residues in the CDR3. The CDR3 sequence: CASRLGGSNEKLFF. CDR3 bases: TGCGCCAGCAGGCTAGGTGGATCTAATGAAAAACTGTTTTTT.

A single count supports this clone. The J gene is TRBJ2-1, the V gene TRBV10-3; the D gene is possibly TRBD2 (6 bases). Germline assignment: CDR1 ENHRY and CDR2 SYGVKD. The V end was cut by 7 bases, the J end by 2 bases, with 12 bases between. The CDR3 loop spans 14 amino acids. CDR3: CAIMGGSPYNEQFF. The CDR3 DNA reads TGTGCCATCATGGGAGGTTCCCCCTACAATGAGCAGTTCTTC.

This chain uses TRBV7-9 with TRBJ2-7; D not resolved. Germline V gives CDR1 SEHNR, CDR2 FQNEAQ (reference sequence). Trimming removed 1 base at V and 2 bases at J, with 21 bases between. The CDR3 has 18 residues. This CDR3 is CASSLDGFADGFPYEQYF. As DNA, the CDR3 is TGTGCCAGCAGCTTAGACGGCTTCGCGGACGGATTTCCCTACGAGCAGTACTTC.

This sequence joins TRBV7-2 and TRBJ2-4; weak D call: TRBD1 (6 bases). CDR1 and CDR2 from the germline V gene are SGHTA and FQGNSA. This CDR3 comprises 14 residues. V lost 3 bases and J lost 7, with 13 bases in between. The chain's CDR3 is CASSFYRVPNIQYF. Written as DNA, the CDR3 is TGTGCCAGCAGCTTTTACAGGGTTCCCAACATTCAGTACTTC.

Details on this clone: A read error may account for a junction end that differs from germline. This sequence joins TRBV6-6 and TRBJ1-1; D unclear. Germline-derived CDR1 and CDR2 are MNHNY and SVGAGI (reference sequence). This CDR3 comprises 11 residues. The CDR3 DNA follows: TGTGCCAGCAGTTACTCGACTGGAGCTTTCTTT. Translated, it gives CASSYSTGAFF.

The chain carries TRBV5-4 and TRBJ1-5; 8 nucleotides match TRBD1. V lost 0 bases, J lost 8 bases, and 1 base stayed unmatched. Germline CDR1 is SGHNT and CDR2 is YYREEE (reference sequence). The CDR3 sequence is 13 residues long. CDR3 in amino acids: CASSLGQGKPQHF. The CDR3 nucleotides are TGTGCCAGCAGCTTGGGACAGGGGAAGCCCCAGCATTTT.

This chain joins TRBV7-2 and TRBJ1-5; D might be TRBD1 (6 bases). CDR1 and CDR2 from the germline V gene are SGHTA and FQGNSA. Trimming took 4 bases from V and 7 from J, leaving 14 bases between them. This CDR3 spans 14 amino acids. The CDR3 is CASSSQPGAQPQHF. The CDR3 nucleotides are TGTGCCAGCAGCTCGCAACCAGGGGCACAGCCCCAGCATTTT.

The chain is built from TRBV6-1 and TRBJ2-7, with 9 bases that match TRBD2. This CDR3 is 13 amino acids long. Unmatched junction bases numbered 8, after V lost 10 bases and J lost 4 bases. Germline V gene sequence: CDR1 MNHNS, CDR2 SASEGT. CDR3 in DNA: TGTGCCATACGTAGCGGGAGCGCGTACGAGCAGTACTTC. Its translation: CAIRSGSAYEQYF.

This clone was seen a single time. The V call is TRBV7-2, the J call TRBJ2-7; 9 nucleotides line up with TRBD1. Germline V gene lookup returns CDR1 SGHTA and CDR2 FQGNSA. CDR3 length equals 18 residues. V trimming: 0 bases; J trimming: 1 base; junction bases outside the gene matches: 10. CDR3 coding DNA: TGTGCCAGCAGCTTAGCGCCCATAGGGACAGGGAAATCCTACGAGCAGTACTTC. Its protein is CASSLAPIGTGKSYEQYF. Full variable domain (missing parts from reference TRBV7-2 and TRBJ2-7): GAGVSQSPSNKVTEKGKDVELRCDPISGHTALYWYRQSLGQGLEFLIYFQGNSAPDKSGLPSDRFSAERTGGSVSTLTIQRTQQEDSAVYLCASSLAPIGTGKSYEQYFGPGTRLTVT.

As DNA, the CDR3 is TGCGCCAGCAGACAGAACTTGGCATCCGAGACCCAGTACTTC. It translates to CASRQNLASETQYF. The chain has TRBV4-1 and TRBJ2-5, with unresolved D. The CDR3 consists of 14 residues. The germline gives CDR1 MGHRA, CDR2 YSYEKL. Trimming left V 6 bases short and J 5 bases short, with 16 bases between.

CDR3 sequence: CAWRQDSSPLHF. The CDR3 DNA reads as TGTGCCTGGAGGCAAGACAGTTCACCCCTCCACTTT. The V and J genes are TRBV30 and TRBJ1-6; tentatively, D is TRBD1 (5 bases). CDR3 length equals 12 residues. Germline V gives CDR1 GTSNPN, CDR2 SVGIG (reference sequence). Trimming cost V 3 bases and J 9 bases, with 9 bases left between them.

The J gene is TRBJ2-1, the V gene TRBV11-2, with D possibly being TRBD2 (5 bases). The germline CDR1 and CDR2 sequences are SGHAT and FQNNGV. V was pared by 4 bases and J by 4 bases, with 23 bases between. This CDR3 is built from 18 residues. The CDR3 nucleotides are TGTGCCAGCAGCTCGGGTCCACCGGGAACTACCTTTTACAATGAGCAGTTCTTC. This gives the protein CASSSGPPGTTFYNEQFF.